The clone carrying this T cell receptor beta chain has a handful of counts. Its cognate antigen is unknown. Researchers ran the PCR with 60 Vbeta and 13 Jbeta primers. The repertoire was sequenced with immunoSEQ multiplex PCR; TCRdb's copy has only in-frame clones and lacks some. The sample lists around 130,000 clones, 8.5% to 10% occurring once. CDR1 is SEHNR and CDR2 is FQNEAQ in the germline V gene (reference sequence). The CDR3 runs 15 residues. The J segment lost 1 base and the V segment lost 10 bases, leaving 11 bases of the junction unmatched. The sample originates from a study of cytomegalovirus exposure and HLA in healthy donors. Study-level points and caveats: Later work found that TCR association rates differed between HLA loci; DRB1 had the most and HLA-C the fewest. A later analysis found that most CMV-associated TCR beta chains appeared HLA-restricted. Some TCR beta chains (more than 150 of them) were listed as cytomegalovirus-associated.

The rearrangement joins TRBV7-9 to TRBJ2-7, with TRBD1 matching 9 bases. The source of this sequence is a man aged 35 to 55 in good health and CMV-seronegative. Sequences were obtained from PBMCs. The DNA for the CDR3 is TGTGCCACCAATTCAAGGGGGACAGGGTCCTACGAGCAGTACTTC. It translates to CATNSRGTGSYEQYF.